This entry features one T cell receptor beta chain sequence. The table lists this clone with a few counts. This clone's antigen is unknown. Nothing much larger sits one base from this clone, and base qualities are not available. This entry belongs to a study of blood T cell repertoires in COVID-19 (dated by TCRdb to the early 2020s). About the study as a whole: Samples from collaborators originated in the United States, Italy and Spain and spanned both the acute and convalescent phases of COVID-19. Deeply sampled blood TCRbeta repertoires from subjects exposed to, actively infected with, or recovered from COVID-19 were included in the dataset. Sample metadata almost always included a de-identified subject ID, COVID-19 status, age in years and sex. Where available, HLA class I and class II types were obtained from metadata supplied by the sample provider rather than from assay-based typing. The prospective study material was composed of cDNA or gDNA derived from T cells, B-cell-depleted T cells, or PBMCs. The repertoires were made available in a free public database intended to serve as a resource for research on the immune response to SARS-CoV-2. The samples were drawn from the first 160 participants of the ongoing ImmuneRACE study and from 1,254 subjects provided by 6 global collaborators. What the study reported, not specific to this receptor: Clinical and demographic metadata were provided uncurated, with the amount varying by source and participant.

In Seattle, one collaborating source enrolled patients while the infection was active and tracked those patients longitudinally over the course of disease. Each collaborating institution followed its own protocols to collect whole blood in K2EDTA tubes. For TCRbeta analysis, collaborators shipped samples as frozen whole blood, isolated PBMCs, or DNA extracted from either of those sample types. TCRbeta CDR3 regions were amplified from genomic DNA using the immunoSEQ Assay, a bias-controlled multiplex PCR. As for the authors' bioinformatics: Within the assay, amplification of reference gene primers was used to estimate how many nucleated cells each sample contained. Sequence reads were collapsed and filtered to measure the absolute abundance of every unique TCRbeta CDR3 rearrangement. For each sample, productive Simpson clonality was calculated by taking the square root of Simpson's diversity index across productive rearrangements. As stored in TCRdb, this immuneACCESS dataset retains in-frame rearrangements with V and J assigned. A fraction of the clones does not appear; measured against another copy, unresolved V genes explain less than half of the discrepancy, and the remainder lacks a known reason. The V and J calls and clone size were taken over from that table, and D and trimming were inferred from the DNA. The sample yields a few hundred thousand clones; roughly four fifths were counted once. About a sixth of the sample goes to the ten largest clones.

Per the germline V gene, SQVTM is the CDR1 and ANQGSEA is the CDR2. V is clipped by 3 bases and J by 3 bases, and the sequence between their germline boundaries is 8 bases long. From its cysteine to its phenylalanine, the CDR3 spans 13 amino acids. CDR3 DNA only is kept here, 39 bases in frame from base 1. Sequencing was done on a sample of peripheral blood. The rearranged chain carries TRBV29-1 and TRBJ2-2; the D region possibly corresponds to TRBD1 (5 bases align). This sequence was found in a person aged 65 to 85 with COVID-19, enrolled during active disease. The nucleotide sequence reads TGCAGCGTTGATGGGGCCTACACCGGGGAGCTGTTTTTT. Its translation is CSVDGAYTGELFF.